This T cell receptor (beta chain) was profiled in a study of blood T cell repertoires in COVID-19. The wider study: Samples taken during acute and convalescent COVID-19 were collected in the United States, Italy and Spain. PBMCs, B-cell-depleted T cells, or T cells provided the cDNA or gDNA that made up the material.

Trimming removed 5 bases from V and 0 bases from J; junction bases left unmatched: 8. The CDR3 is 17 residues long. Germline CDR1 SEHNR, CDR2 FQNEAQ (reference sequence). Under the authors' procedure: Estimates of nucleated cell counts were drawn from the amplification of reference gene primers. Generated by immunoSEQ multiplex PCR, the TCRdb table keeps only in-frame clones and is missing some. V and J calls and clone size are copied from that table; D and trimming were computed from the DNA. Counted here are about 260,000 clones, roughly 85% occurring once; the ten biggest clones make up 10% to 15%.

The sequenced sample was peripheral blood. The chain uses TRBV7-9 and TRBJ2-2; 8 bases map to TRBD1. The clonotype comes from a human donor in a cohort sampled during active COVID-19. The CDR3 bases are TGTGCCAGCAGCCCCGCAGGGGGCGTTCCGAACACCGGGGAGCTGTTTTTT. It codes for CASSPAGGVPNTGELFF.